Listed below are T cell receptor beta chains from one sample, sequenced in a study of blood T cell repertoires in COVID-19. Only in-frame clones appear in the TCRdb table, and some are missing; sequencing was by immunoSEQ multiplex PCR. This sample has approximately 150,000 clones, with around nine tenths found just once. Sequenced sample: peripheral blood. These receptors originate from a woman aged 45-65 years with active or convalescent COVID-19. CDR3s include the opening cysteine and the closing phenylalanine or tryptophan. Fields, in order: CDR3 DNA, CDR3 protein, V gene, J gene, clone size, D gene. A D gene is named only where the DNA matches it firmly. Expanded clones get a size class; other rows say once, few or many, or leave the size out.

DNA: TGCGCCAGCAGCCAAGATCGTGGGACAGGGGAAAAGGTGGGCATGAACACTGAAGCTTTCTTT; CDR3: CASSQDRGTGEKVGMNTEAFF; V: TRBV4-3; J: TRBJ1-1; size: .; D: TRBD1
DNA: TGCGCCAGCAGCCAAGATCTGGGGAGAGGGTCCTACGAGCAGTACTTC; CDR3: CASSQDLGRGSYEQYF; V: TRBV4-3; J: TRBJ2-7; size: .; D: .
DNA: TGTGCCAGCAGCCGCCGGGACAGACGATCCTCAGCTTTCTTT; CDR3: CASSRRDRRSSAFF; V: TRBV3-1/TRBV3-2; J: TRBJ1-1; size: once; D: TRBD1
DNA: TGTGCCTGGGACCCTCTAGCGGGAGGGAGCGAGCAGTACTTC; CDR3: CAWDPLAGGSEQYF; V: TRBV30; J: TRBJ2-7; size: .; D: TRBD2
DNA: TGTGCCAGCAGCCACCCCCGACTAGCGGGAGGAGGAGAGACCCAGTACTTC; CDR3: CASSHPRLAGGGETQYF; V: TRBV3-1/TRBV3-2; J: TRBJ2-5; size: .; D: TRBD2
DNA: TGTGCCAGCACCACGAGACTTACAGGGGGCTACCAGCCCCAGCATTTT; CDR3: CASTTRLTGGYQPQHF; V: TRBV27; J: TRBJ1-5; size: .; D: TRBD1
DNA: TGTGCCAGCAGCCCATACAGGGCCCCCGGCGGGGAGCTGTTTTTT; CDR3: CASSPYRAPGGELFF; V: TRBV6-2/TRBV6-3; J: TRBJ2-2; size: .; D: .
DNA: TGTGCCAGCAGTTCCTCGACAGATCAAGAGACCCAGTACTTC; CDR3: CASSSSTDQETQYF; V: TRBV6-6; J: TRBJ2-5; size: .; D: .
DNA: TGCGCCAGCAGTTGGGACAGCGATTATGGCTACACCTTC; CDR3: CASSWDSDYGYTF; V: TRBV5-1; J: TRBJ1-2; size: .; D: TRBD1
DNA: TGTGCCAGCAGCTTAAGCGGGAGGGCCGTTTCCGGGGAGCTGTTTTTT; CDR3: CASSLSGRAVSGELFF; V: TRBV7-2; J: TRBJ2-2; size: .; D: TRBD2
DNA: TGTGCCAGCAGGCAGAATAACTATGGCTACACCTTC; CDR3: CASRQNNYGYTF; V: TRBV21-1; J: TRBJ1-2; size: .; D: .
DNA: TGCGCCAGCAGCCACCTGGGACTAGCGGACCAAGAGACCCAGTACTTC; CDR3: CASSHLGLADQETQYF; V: TRBV4-1; J: TRBJ2-5; size: .; D: TRBD2
DNA: TGTGCCAGTAGTATCCAGGGTGGAAATACTGAAGCTTTCTTT; CDR3: CASSIQGGNTEAFF; V: TRBV19; J: TRBJ1-1; size: .; D: .
DNA: TGTGCCAGCAGTCCCGGACAGAGTGCTTACAATGAGCAGTTCTTC; CDR3: CASSPGQSAYNEQFF; V: TRBV5-4; J: TRBJ2-1; size: many; D: .
DNA: TGTGCCAGCAGACGTGAGGGAGGAGCATTCGAGCAGTACTTC; CDR3: CASRREGGAFEQYF; V: TRBV2; J: TRBJ2-7; size: .; D: .
DNA: TGTGCCAGCAGCTTAGGACAGGTCACCGGGGAGCTGTTTTTT; CDR3: CASSLGQVTGELFF; V: TRBV9; J: TRBJ2-2; size: .; D: TRBD1
DNA: TGTGCCAGTAGTATTAAAGAGGCGGGACGACCAAACTATGGCTACACCTTC; CDR3: CASSIKEAGRPNYGYTF; V: TRBV19; J: TRBJ1-2; size: .; D: .
DNA: TGTGCCAGCAGGGGGGGGAAGGGCTACAATGAGCAGTTCTTC; CDR3: CASRGGKGYNEQFF; V: TRBV7-2; J: TRBJ2-1; size: .; D: TRBD2
DNA: TGTGCCAGCAGCTTGGTGCTAGCGGGGGGCGAGCAGTACTTC; CDR3: CASSLVLAGGEQYF; V: TRBV5-4; J: TRBJ2-7; size: few; D: TRBD2
DNA: TGTGCCAGCAGTCCCCCTGCTGACAGGATGAACACTGAAGCTTTCTTT; CDR3: CASSPPADRMNTEAFF; V: TRBV6-2/TRBV6-3; J: TRBJ1-1; size: .; D: .
DNA: TGCGCCAGCAGCTTGCGTGGGCAGAGACAAGAGACCCAGTACTTC; CDR3: CASSLRGQRQETQYF; V: TRBV5-1; J: TRBJ2-5; size: few; D: .
DNA: TGTGCCAGTAAATACGGCTCTGGAAACACCATATATTTT; CDR3: CASKYGSGNTIYF; V: TRBV19; J: TRBJ1-3; size: .; D: .
DNA: TGTGCCAGCAGTTTATACTCCGACAGGGCCTTGGGCTACACCTTC; CDR3: CASSLYSDRALGYTF; V: TRBV27; J: TRBJ1-2; size: .; D: TRBD1
DNA: TGTGCCAGCAGCGGCCCCAGGCCCGGCAGGTTCGCGGAGACCCAGTACTTC; CDR3: CASSGPRPGRFAETQYF; V: TRBV7-9; J: TRBJ2-5; size: .; D: .
DNA: TGTGCCAGCAGCGTAGACAGACCTGTAATGAACACTGAAGCTTTCTTT; CDR3: CASSVDRPVMNTEAFF; V: TRBV9; J: TRBJ1-1; size: .; D: .
DNA: TGCAGCGCCCAGACTAGCGGGGGGGCAGGGGATACGCAGTATTTT; CDR3: CSAQTSGGAGDTQYF; V: TRBV29-1; J: TRBJ2-3; size: .; D: TRBD2
DNA: TGCGCCAGCAGCCGCCTCATAGGGGCAACTAATGAAAAACTGTTTTTT; CDR3: CASSRLIGATNEKLFF; V: TRBV4-3; J: TRBJ1-4; size: .; D: .